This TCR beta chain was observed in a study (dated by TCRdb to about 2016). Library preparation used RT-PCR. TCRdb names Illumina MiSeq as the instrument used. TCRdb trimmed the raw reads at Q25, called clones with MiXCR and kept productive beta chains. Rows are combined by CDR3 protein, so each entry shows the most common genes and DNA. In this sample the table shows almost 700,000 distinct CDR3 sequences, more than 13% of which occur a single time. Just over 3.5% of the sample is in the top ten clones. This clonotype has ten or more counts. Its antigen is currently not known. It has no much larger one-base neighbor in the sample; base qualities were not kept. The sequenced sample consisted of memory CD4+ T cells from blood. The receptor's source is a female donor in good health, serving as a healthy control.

Here the CDR3 is given as CSARPWGGRNTEAFF. The nucleotide sequence is given as TGCAGTGCTAGACCCTGGGGGGGGCGGAACACTGAAGCTTTCTTT. The V gene is TRBV20-1 and the J gene is TRBJ1-1, with a weak D call of TRBD1 (6 bases match). The germline V gene (reference sequence) sets CDR1 to DFQATT and CDR2 to SNEGSKA. Reading from cysteine to phenylalanine, the CDR3 counts 15 amino acids. Only the CDR3 DNA stays, 45 bases, in frame from base 1. The trim is 2 bases for V and 1 base for J, with a gap of 14 bases between the germline ends.